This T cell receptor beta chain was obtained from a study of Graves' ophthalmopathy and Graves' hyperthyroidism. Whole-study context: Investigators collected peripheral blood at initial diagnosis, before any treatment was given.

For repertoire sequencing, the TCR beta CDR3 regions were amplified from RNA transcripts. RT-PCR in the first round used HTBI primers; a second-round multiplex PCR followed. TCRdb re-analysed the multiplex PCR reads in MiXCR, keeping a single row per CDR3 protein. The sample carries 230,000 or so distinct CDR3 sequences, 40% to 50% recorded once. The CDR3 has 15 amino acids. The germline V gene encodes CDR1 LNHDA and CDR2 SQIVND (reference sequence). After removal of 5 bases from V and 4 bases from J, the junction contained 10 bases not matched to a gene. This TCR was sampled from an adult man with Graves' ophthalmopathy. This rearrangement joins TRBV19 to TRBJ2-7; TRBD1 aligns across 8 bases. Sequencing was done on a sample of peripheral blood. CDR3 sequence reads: CASSPRTGRGYEQYF. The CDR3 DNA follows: TGTGCCAGTAGTCCGCGGACAGGGCGGGGATACGAGCAGTACTTC.